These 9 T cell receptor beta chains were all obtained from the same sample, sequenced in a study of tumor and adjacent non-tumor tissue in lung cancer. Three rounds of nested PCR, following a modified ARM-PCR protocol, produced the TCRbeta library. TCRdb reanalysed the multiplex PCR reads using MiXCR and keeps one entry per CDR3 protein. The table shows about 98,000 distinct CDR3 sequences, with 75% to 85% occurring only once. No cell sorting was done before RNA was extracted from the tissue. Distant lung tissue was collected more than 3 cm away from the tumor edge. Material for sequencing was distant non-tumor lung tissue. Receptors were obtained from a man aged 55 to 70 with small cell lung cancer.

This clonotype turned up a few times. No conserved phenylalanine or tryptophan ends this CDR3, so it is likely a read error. CDR3 sequence reads: CASSQRGGYNEQFL. The CDR3 nucleotides read TGTGCCAGCAGTCAGAGGGGCGGCTACAATGAGCAGTTCCTC. This chain connects TRBV12-3 or TRBV12-4 to TRBJ2-1; either TRBD1 or TRBD2 may fit D (5 bases each). The V end was cut by 5 bases, the J end by 3 bases, with 11 bases between. The CDR3 has 14 residues.

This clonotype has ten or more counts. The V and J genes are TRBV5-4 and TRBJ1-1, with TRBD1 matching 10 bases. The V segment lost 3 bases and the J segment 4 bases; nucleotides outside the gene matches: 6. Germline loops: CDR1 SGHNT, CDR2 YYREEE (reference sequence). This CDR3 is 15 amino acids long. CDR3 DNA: TGTGCCAGCAGCTCGGGACAGGGGTGGGGCACTGAAGCTTTCTTT. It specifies CASSSGQGWGTEAFF.

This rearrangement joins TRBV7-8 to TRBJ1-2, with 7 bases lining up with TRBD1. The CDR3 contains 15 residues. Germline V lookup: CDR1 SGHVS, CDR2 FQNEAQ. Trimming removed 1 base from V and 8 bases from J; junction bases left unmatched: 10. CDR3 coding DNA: TGTGCCAGCAGCTTAGGGGACAGTGGGGTCTACGGCTACACCTTC. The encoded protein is CASSLGDSGVYGYTF. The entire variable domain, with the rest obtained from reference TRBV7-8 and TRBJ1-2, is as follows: GAGVSQSPRYKVAKRGQDVALRCDPISGHVSLFWYQQALGQGPEFLTYFQNEAQLDKSGLPSDRFFAERPEGSVSTLKIQRTQQEDSAVYLCASSLGDSGVYGYTFGSGTRLTVV.

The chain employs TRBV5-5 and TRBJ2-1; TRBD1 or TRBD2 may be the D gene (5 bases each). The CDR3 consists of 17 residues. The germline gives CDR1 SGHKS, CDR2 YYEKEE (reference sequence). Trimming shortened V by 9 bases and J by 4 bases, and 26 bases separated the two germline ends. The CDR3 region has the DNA TGTGCCAACAGTTTATTGGACTGGCAGGGCGCATACAATGAGCAGTTCTTC. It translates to CANSLLDWQGAYNEQFF.

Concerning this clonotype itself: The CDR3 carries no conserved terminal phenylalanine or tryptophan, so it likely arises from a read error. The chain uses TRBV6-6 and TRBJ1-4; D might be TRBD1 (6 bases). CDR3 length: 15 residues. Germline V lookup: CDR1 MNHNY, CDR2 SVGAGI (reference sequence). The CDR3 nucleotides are TGTACCAGCAGTTACTCCGACAGGACTAATGAAAAACTGTTTTCT. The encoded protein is CTSSYSDRTNEKLFS.

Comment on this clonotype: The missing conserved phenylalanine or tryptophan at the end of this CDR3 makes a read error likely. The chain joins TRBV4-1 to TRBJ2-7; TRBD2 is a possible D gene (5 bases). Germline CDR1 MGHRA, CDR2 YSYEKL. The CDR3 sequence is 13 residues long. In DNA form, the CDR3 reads TGCGCTAGCAGTTTCGACGGACTCTACGAGCAGTACTAC. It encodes CASSFDGLYEQYY.

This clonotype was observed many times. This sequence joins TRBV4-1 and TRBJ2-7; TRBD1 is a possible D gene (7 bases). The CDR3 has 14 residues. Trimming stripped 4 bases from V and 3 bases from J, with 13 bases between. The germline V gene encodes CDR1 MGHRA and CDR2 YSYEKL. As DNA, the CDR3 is TGCGCCAGCAGCCGGCAGGGGGGAGACTACGAGCAGTACTTC. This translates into CASSRQGGDYEQYF.

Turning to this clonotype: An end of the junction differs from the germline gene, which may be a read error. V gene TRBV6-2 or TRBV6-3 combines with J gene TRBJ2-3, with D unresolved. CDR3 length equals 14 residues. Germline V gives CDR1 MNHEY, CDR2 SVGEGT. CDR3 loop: CASSYTSPIDSQYF. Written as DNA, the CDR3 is TGTGCCAGCAGTTACACTTCGCCCATAGATTCGCAGTATTTT.

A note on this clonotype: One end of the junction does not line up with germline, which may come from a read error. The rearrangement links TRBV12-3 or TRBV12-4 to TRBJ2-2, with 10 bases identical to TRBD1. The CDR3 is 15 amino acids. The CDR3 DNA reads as TGTGCCAGCAGCTCGCGGACAGGGGGGACCGGGGAGCTATTTTTT. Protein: CASSSRTGGTGELFF.